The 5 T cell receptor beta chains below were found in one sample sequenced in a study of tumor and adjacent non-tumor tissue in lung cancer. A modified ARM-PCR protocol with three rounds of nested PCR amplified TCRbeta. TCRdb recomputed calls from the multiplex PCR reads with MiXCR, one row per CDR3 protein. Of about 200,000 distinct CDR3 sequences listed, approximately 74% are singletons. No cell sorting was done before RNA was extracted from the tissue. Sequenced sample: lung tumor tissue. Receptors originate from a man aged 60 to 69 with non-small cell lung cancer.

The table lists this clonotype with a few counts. Here the CDR3 DNA reads TGCAGTCAGGGGGACCTACAGGGGGCGATCCACGAGCAGTACTTC. Translating gives CSQGDLQGAIHEQYF. The rearrangement links TRBV20-1 to TRBJ2-7, with 9 bases fitting TRBD1. The CDR3 runs 15 residues. J was trimmed by 5 bases and V by 8 bases; bases with no gene match: 16. CDR1 and CDR2 (germline): DFQATT, SNEGSKA (reference sequence).

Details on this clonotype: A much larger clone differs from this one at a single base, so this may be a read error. The CDR3 coding sequence is TGTGCCAGCAGCCCTCCTAAGACAGGGAGTTTGAACACTGAAGCTTTCTTT. Translated, it gives CASSPPKTGSLNTEAFF. The V call is TRBV4-2, the J call TRBJ1-1; 7 bases are shared with TRBD1. This CDR3 region has 17 residues. V dropped 4 bases and J dropped 0; count of bases not matched to a gene: 11. Germline V gives CDR1 LGHNA, CDR2 YNFKEQ.

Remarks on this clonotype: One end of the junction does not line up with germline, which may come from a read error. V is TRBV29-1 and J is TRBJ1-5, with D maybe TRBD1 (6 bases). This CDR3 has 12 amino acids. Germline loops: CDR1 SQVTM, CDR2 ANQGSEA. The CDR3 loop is CSVLTGDQPQQF. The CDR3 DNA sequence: TGCAGCGTTCTGACAGGTGATCAGCCCCAGCAATTT.

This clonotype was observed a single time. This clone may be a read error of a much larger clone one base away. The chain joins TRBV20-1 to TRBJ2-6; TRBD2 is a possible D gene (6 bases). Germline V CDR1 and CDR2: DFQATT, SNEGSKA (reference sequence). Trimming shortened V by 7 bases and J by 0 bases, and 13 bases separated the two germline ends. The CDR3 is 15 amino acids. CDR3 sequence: CSVRRGGSGANVLTF. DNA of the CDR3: TGCAGTGTTAGGCGGGGCGGCTCTGGGGCCAACGTCCTGACTTTC.

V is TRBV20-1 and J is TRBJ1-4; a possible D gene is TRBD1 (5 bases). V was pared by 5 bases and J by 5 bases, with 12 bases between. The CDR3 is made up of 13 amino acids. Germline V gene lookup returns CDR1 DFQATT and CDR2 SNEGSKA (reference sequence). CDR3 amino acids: CSAGGKKNEKLFF. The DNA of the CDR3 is TGCAGTGCTGGGGGAAAGAAGAATGAAAAACTGTTTTTT.